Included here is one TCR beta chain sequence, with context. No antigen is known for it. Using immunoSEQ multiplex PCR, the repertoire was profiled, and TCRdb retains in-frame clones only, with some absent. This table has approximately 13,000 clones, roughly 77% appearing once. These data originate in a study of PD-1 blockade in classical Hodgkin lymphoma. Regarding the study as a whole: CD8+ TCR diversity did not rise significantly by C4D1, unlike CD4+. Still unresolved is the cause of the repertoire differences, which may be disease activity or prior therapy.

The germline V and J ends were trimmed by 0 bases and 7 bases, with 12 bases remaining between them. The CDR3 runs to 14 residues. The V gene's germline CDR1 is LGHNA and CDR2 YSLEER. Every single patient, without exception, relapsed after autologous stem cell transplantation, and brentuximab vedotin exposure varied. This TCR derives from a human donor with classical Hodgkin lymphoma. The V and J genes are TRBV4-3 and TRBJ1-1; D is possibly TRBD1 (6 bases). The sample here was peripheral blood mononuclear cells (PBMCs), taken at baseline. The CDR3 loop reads CASSQELARGEAFF. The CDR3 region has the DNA TGCGCCAGCAGCCAAGAGCTGGCCAGGGGTGAAGCTTTCTTT.